This T cell receptor (beta chain) was obtained from a study of regulatory T cells in long-lasting Graves disease. Germline V gives CDR1 SNHLY, CDR2 FYNNEI. The CDR3 has 12 residues. A note on this clonotype: One junction end does not reproduce the germline sequence, and a read error may be involved.

Indicated time point: newly diagnosed GD, antithyroid drugs for less than 3 months. Extracted RNA from PBMCs served as the source of the TCR library. Roughly 9 milliliters of peripheral blood went into EDTA tubes. CDR3-region Arm-PCR and iRepertoire HTBI primers produced the TCR beta libraries. One entry per CDR3 protein, called by TCRdb with MiXCR from the multiplex PCR reads. The top ten hold roughly 10% of the sample, which has roughly 500,000 distinct CDR3 sequences, about 13% seen once. This same sample was also part of a study on T cells in Graves' hyperthyroidism and ophthalmopathy.

This TCR derives from a man in his thirties or forties with Graves disease. The chain has TRBV2 and TRBJ2-5; tentative D call: TRBD2 (6 bases). The input for sequencing was peripheral blood mononuclear cells (PBMCs), taken at new diagnosis, from a patient treated with antithyroid drugs. CDR3 amino acids: CASSLRGETQHF. The CDR3 DNA sequence: TGTGCCAGCAGCCTCCGCGGGGAGACCCAGCACTTC.